This T cell receptor (beta chain) was recorded in a study of OX40 agonist ivuxolimab in advanced cancers. Across the study: Checkpoint inhibitors had been given previously to 40% of patients.

Findings and limits, study-wide: Mean expanded clone counts were higher in CD8+ than CD4+ T cells. Low normalized T-cell clonal expansion was also seen in some nonresponders. The antigens recognized by the expanded peripheral T cells, that is their antigen specificity, were not determined.

The data were produced by immunoSEQ multiplex PCR, yet TCRdb's version contains in-frame clones alone and is incomplete. This table holds 74,000 or so clones, 70% to 90% found once. The sample holds one count of this clone. The target antigen is unknown. Between the trimmed V and J ends, which lost 5 bases and 1 base, there was a span of 14 bases. Germline CDR1 and CDR2: MDHEN and SYDVKM. The CDR3 contains 15 residues. The sequencing here drew on CD4+ or CD8+ T cells sorted from blood, taken in a trial of the OX40 agonist ivuxolimab. The J gene is TRBJ1-1, the V gene TRBV28; possible D gene TRBD1, 5 bases. The receptor was isolated from an adult with an advanced solid tumor such as melanoma, head and neck, liver or kidney cancer. In DNA form, the CDR3 reads TGTGCCAGCAGTCCCATGGGACGGGGGAACACTGAAGCTTTCTTT. This gives the protein CASSPMGRGNTEAFF.